The sequence of this T cell receptor (beta chain) was determined in a study of blood T cell repertoires in COVID-19. Study-wide background: Acute and convalescent COVID-19 specimens originated in the United States, Italy and Spain. T cells, B-cell-depleted T cells, or PBMCs supplied cDNA or gDNA.

In regard to this clone: Other DNA sequences in the same sample also yield this CDR3.

Here immunoSEQ multiplex PCR was the method, and the copy in TCRdb shows in-frame clones only, minus some. The sample includes around 160,000 clones, about 86% of them seen just once. The CDR3 has 16 amino acids. With 1 base clipped from V and 6 bases from J, the junction kept 8 bases outside the gene matches. Germline-derived CDR1 and CDR2 are LGHDT and YNNKEL (reference sequence). The sample comprised peripheral blood. The J gene is TRBJ1-5, the V gene TRBV3-1 (or the pseudogene TRBV3-2), with 8 bases identical to TRBD1. This TCR was sampled from a woman aged 80 or over with acute or convalescent COVID-19. For the CDR3, the DNA is TGTGCCAGCAGCCAAGGAGACAGGGGATCCTCTCAGCCCCAGCATTTT. This translates into CASSQGDRGSSQPQHF.